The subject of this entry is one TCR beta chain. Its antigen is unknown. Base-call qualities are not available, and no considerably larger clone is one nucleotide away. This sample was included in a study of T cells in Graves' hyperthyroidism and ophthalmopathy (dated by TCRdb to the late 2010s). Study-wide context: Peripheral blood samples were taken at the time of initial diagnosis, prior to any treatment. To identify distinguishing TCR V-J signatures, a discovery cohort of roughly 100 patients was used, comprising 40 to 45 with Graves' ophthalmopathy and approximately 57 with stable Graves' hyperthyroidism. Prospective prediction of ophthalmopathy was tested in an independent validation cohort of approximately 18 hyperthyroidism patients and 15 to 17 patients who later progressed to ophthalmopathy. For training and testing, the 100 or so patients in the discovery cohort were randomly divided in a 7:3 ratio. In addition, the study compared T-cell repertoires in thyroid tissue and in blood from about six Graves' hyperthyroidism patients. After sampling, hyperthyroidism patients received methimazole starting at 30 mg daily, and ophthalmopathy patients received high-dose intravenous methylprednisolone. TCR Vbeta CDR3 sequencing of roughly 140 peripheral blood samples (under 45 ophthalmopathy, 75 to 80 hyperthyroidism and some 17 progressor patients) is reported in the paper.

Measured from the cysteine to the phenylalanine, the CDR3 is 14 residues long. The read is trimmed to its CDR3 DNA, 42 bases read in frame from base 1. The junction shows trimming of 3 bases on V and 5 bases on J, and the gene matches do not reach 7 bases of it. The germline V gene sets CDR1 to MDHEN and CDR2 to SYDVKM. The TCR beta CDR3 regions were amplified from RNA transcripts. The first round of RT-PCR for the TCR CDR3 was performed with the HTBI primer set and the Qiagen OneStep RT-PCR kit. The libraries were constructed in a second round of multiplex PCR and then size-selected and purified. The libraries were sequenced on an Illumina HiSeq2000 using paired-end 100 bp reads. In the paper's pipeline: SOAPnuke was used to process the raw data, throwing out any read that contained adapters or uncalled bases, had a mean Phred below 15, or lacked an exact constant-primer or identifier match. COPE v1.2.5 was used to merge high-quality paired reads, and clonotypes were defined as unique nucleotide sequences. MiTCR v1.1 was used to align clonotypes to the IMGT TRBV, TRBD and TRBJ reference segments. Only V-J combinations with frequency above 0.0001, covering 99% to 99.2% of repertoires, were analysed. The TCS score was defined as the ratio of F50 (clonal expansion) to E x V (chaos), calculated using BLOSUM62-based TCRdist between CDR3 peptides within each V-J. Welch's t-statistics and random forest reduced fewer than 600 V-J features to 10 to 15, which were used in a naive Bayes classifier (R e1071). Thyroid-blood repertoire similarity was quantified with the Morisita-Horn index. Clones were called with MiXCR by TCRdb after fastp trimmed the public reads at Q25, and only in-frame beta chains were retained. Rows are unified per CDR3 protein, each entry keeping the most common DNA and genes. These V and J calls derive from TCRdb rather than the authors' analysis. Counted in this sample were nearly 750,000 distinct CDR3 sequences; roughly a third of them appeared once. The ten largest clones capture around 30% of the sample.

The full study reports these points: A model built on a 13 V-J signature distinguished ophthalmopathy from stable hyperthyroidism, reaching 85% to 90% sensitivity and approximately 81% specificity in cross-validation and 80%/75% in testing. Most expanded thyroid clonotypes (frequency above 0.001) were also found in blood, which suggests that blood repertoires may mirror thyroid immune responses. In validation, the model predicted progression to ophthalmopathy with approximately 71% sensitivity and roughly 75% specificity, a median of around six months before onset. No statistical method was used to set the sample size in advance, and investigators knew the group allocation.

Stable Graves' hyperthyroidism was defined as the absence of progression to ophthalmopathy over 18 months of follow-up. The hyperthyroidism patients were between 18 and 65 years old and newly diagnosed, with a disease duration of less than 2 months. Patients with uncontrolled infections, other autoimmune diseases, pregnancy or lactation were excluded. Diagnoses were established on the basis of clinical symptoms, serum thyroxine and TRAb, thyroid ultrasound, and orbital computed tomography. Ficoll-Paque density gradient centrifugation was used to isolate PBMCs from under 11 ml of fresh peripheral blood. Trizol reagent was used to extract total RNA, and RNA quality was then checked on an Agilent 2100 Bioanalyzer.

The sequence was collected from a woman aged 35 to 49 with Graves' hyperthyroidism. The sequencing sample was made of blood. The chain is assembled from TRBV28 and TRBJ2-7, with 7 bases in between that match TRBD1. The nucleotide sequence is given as TGTGCCAGCAGTTTGGCGCAGGGGGTCGACGAGCAGTACTTC. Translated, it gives CASSLAQGVDEQYF.